These 30 T cell receptor beta chains came from one sample sequenced in a study of molecular identifiers for immune sequencing clone quantification. MiXCR, applied by TCRdb to the PCR reads, yields one record per CDR3 protein. The sample shows 90,000 or so distinct CDR3 sequences, 20% to 25% of them seen only once. Sequencing was done on a sample of naive CD8+ T cells from blood, with Jurkat cell RNA spiked in. Subset: FACS-sorted CD8+CD4-CCR7+CD45RA+ naive T cells. The receptors originated from a human donor in good health. Some libraries in this study had Jurkat cell RNA spiked in.

This clonotype has a count of ten or more. The gene calls are TRBV7-9 and TRBJ2-7; D possibly corresponds to TRBD2 (5 bases). The CDR3 runs to 13 residues. Trimming stripped 4 bases from V and 1 base from J, with 8 bases between. CDR1 and CDR2 from the germline V gene are SEHNR and FQNEAQ (reference sequence). The CDR3 DNA reads as TGTGCCAGCAGCTCGGACTTGTCCTACGAGCAGTACTTC. It yields the protein CASSSDLSYEQYF.

The chain recombines TRBV29-1 with TRBJ2-1; D unresolved. CDR3 length equals 13 residues. The V end lost 6 bases, the J end lost 4 bases, and 13 bases lay between the germline ends. The germline gives CDR1 SQVTM, CDR2 ANQGSEA. Here the CDR3 reads CSVDGDLYNEQFF. Here the CDR3 DNA reads TGCAGCGTGGACGGAGATTTGTACAATGAGCAGTTCTTC.

For this clonotype: With a much larger clone just one base away, this may be a read error. The chain recombines TRBV29-1 with TRBJ2-7; a possible D gene is TRBD1 (5 bases). Germline assignment: CDR1 SQVTM and CDR2 ANQGSEA. This CDR3 spans 13 amino acids. CDR3 sequence (DNA): TGCGGCGTTGGACCAAATCAGGGTAACGAGCAGTACTTC. As protein: CGVGPNQGNEQYF.

In this sample, this clonotype turned up a few times. The rearrangement links TRBV27 to TRBJ2-3; TRBD2 aligns across 11 bases. The trim removed 3 bases at V and 5 bases at J, leaving 7 bases unmatched. The CDR3 covers 16 residues. CDR1 is MNHEY, CDR2 SMNVEV, per germline (reference sequence). CDR3 nucleotide sequence: TGTGCCAGCAGTTTCTTAGAAGGACTAGCGGGAGATACGCAGTATTTT. Protein: CASSFLEGLAGDTQYF.

This clonotype was detected only a few times. V is TRBV10-3 and J is TRBJ2-3; unclear D gene. CDR3 size: 16 residues. Germline V gene sequence: CDR1 ENHRY, CDR2 SYGVKD. V lost 0 bases to trimming and J lost 5 bases, with 15 bases between them. Here the CDR3 DNA reads TGTGCCATCAGTGAGTCGCACGGACCCGTGGGAGATACGCAGTATTTT. This encodes CAISESHGPVGDTQYF.

This clonotype has a count of ten or more. The V and J genes are TRBV19 and TRBJ2-3; 7 bases agree with TRBD2. V was pared by 3 bases and J by 2 bases, with 11 bases of the junction left unmatched. This CDR3 region has 17 residues. Germline V gene lookup returns CDR1 LNHDA and CDR2 SQIVND (reference sequence). CDR3 nucleotides: TGTGCCAGTAGTATCACAGCGGCTAGCGGTACCACAGATACGCAGTATTTT. Translated: CASSITAASGTTDTQYF.

This clonotype was recorded at least ten times. The rearrangement links TRBV7-2 to TRBJ2-1; tentative D call: TRBD2 (6 bases). This CDR3 spans 12 amino acids. The ends were cut back, 5 bases at V and 10 bases at J, with 12 bases in the middle. CDR1 is SGHTA and CDR2 is FQGNSA in the germline V gene. The CDR3 here is CASSPGTAEQFF. The DNA of the CDR3 is TGTGCCAGCAGCCCCGGGACTGCCGAGCAGTTCTTC.

This clonotype was detected a few times. One end of the junction is discordant with germline, which a read error may explain. The chain joins TRBV12-3 or TRBV12-4 to TRBJ1-1; D is possibly TRBD1 (6 bases). The CDR3 spans 13 residues. The CDR3 DNA reads TGTGCCACCAGTACAGGGACGAACACTGAAGCTTTCTTT. Its protein is CATSTGTNTEAFF.

This clonotype has just a few counts. This chain joins TRBV12-3 or TRBV12-4 and TRBJ2-6, with D uncertain. Trimming pared 7 bases from V and 2 bases from J, leaving 9 bases between. This CDR3 is built from 14 residues. CDR3 residues: CASTDRPGANVLTF. DNA of the CDR3: TGTGCCAGCACCGATCGACCTGGGGCCAACGTCCTGACTTTC.

In its sample, this clonotype was seen many times. The V call is TRBV29-1, the J call TRBJ2-2, with unresolved D. Trimming took off 6 bases at V and 3 bases at J, with 8 bases between the two ends. This CDR3 spans 12 amino acids. Germline V gene lookup returns CDR1 SQVTM and CDR2 ANQGSEA. CDR3 region: CSVLGYTGELFF. The CDR3 DNA reads TGCAGCGTACTGGGATACACCGGGGAGCTGTTTTTT.

The CDR3 coding sequence is TGTGCCAGCAGCACGAAGTCCCGGGAGACCCAGTACTTC. This sequence encodes CASSTKSRETQYF. This sequence joins TRBV7-9 and TRBJ2-5; D not resolved. CDR1 is SEHNR and CDR2 is FQNEAQ in the germline V gene (reference sequence). V was pared by 5 bases and J by 5 bases, with 12 bases between. The CDR3 is made up of 13 amino acids.

A note on this clonotype: One end of the junction is discordant with germline, which a read error may explain. This chain connects TRBV7-9 to TRBJ2-2, with 7 nucleotides matching TRBD2. Germline-derived CDR1 and CDR2 are SEHNR and FQNEAQ (reference sequence). This CDR3 has 18 residues. CDR3: CASSLVIKGGANTGEPFF. The CDR3 bases are TGTGCCAGCAGCTTAGTTATAAAGGGAGGGGCGAACACCGGGGAGCCGTTTTTT.

The sample holds many counts of this clonotype. The chain combines TRBV7-2 with TRBJ2-1; no reliable D call. The V end was cut by 2 bases, the J end by 0 bases, with 11 bases between. Germline V gene data show CDR1 as SGHTA and CDR2 as FQGNSA. This CDR3 comprises 16 residues. The CDR3 spells CASSLRTFSSYNEQFF. Here the CDR3 DNA reads TGTGCCAGCAGCTTACGGACCTTCAGCTCCTACAATGAGCAGTTCTTC.

About this clonotype: Given a much more abundant clone one base away, this may be a read error. The gene calls are TRBV12-3 or TRBV12-4 and TRBJ2-7; no definite D call. This CDR3 is 13 amino acids long. V gave up 2 bases and J gave up 2 bases, with 7 bases separating them. CDR3 DNA: TGTGCCAGCAGTTTAAGTCGGACCTACGAGCAGTACTTC. Translating gives CASSLSRTYEQYF.

The table lists this clonotype with a few counts. The chain employs TRBV3-1 and TRBJ1-2; D is possibly TRBD1 (6 bases). This CDR3 comprises 15 residues. Trimming stripped 1 base from V and 6 bases from J, with 15 bases between. Germline V CDR1 and CDR2: LGHDT, YNNKEL (reference sequence). The CDR3 DNA is TGTGCCAGCAGCCAAGGGTCCGGCGGGGGCCATGGCTACACCTTC. This encodes CASSQGSGGGHGYTF.

V and J are TRBV3-1 and TRBJ1-4; D might be TRBD1 (5 bases). Germline V CDR1 and CDR2: LGHDT, YNNKEL (reference sequence). The V and J ends lost 4 bases and 7 bases respectively, with 19 bases between them. The CDR3 totals 16 residues. The CDR3 DNA reads as TGTGCCAGCAGCCGAGATTACGTCAGGGTTGGTGAAAAACTGTTTTTT. Amino acids: CASSRDYVRVGEKLFF.

The genes are TRBV5-6 and TRBJ2-7; a weak D match, TRBD1 (5 bases). CDR3 length equals 14 residues. Trimming shortened V by 4 bases and J by 2 bases, and 13 bases separated the two germline ends. In germline, CDR1 is SGHDT, CDR2 YYEEEE. The CDR3 nucleotides read TGTGCCAGCAGCCCCGGTTCAGGGCCCTACGAGCAGTACTTC. The encoded protein is CASSPGSGPYEQYF.

To note about this clonotype: A much larger clone differs by one base, so this may be a read error. The V gene is TRBV7-2, the J gene TRBJ2-1; D possibly corresponds to TRBD2 (6 bases). The CDR3 is 15 amino acids. CDR1 and CDR2 from the germline V gene are SGHTA and FQGNSA. CDR3 region: CASRHAGSSYNAQFF. CDR3 sequence (DNA): TGTGCCAGCAGACACGCGGGGAGCTCCTACAATGCGCAGTTCTTC.

This clonotype was observed at least ten times. V and J are TRBV4-3 and TRBJ1-5, with D unclear. The CDR3 loop spans 13 amino acids. From germline, CDR1 is LGHNA and CDR2 YSLEER. V lost 1 base and J lost 5, with 6 bases in between. CDR3 residues: CASSQVTDQPQHF. The CDR3 DNA is TGCGCCAGCAGCCAAGTTACCGATCAGCCCCAGCATTTT.

This clonotype was recorded a few times. The gene calls are TRBV12-3 or TRBV12-4 and TRBJ1-1, with D maybe TRBD1 (5 bases). This CDR3 region has 13 residues. Trimming removed 9 bases from V and 3 bases from J, with 14 bases in between. CDR3 region: CASRPPGHTEAFF. The DNA of the CDR3 is TGTGCCAGTAGGCCCCCGGGACACACTGAAGCTTTCTTT.

The genes are TRBV27 and TRBJ1-6; D perhaps matches TRBD1 (6 bases). Germline CDR1 reads MNHEY; CDR2 reads SMNVEV (reference sequence). Trimming took 5 bases from V and 11 from J, leaving 13 bases between them. CDR3 length: 13 residues. CDR3 amino acids: CASSPSGVTPLHF. The DNA for the CDR3 is TGTGCCAGCAGTCCGTCAGGGGTAACACCCCTCCACTTT.

A note on this clonotype: This may stem from a read error, because a much larger clone lies one nucleotide away. The V call is TRBV20-1, the J call TRBJ1-1; 9 bases are a match to TRBD1. Germline values: CDR1 DFQATT, CDR2 SNEGSKA (reference sequence). This CDR3 contains 13 residues. CDR3 in DNA: TGCAGTGCTAGGACAGGGGGACGAACTGAAGCTCTCTTT. Translation: CSARTGGRTEALF.

In this sample, this clonotype turned up a few times. This could be a read error, since a much larger clone is one nucleotide away. V and J are TRBV4-1 and TRBJ1-5; D is unclear. From germline, CDR1 is MGHRA and CDR2 YSYEKL. CDR3 length: 13 residues. The CDR3: CPSSQGGTQPQHF. The CDR3, as DNA: TGCCCCAGCAGCCAAGGCGGTACGCAGCCCCAGCATTTT.

This clonotype was found many times. The chain employs TRBV7-2 and TRBJ1-5; D uncertain. Per the germline V gene, CDR1 is SGHTA and CDR2 is FQGNSA. Deletions cut 1 base from V and 1 base from J, with 8 bases between. This CDR3 contains 15 residues. As DNA, the CDR3 is TGTGCCAGCAGCTTAGATAGTCTGAGCAATCAGCCCCAGCATTTT. Residues: CASSLDSLSNQPQHF.

This clonotype was counted at least ten times. The V gene is TRBV5-4, the J gene TRBJ1-1; D is undetermined. V shed 4 bases and J shed 9 bases, with 16 bases lying between them. CDR3 length: 13 residues. Germline V gene sequence: CDR1 SGHNT, CDR2 YYREEE (reference sequence). The CDR3 DNA reads as TGTGCCAGCAGCGAAGCGAGTAGCCTAAAAGCTTTCTTT. Translating gives CASSEASSLKAFF.

Many counts were recorded for this clonotype. V gene TRBV25-1 combines with J gene TRBJ2-3; D unclear. The germline CDR1 and CDR2 sequences are MGHDK and SYGVNS. This CDR3 comprises 15 residues. Trimming shortened V by 3 bases and J by 1 base, and 11 bases separated the two germline ends. In DNA, the CDR3 is TGTGCCAGCAGTGATCGTTTTGGGGGCACAGATACGCAGTATTTT. Protein sequence: CASSDRFGGTDTQYF.

This clonotype appeared many times. The rearrangement joins TRBV28 to TRBJ2-6, with D perhaps TRBD1 (5 bases). This CDR3 is 17 amino acids long. V gave up 5 bases and J gave up 0 bases, with 14 bases separating them. CDR1 and CDR2 (germline): MDHEN, SYDVKM. CDR3 protein: CASSPDIGSSGANVLTF. The DNA of the CDR3 is TGTGCCAGCAGTCCGGACATAGGGTCCTCTGGGGCCAACGTCCTGACTTTC.

The chain carries TRBV4-3 and TRBJ1-3; TRBD1 matches 8 bases. The ends lost 2 bases at V and 8 bases at J; junction bases unmatched: 8. The CDR3 covers 15 residues. Germline V CDR1 and CDR2: LGHNA, YSLEER. The chain's CDR3 is CASSQLDRGADTIYF. CDR3 DNA: TGCGCCAGCAGCCAACTAGACAGGGGAGCAGACACCATATATTTT.

Points on this clonotype: It may be a read error: a sequence one base away is much more abundant. The chain's CDR3 is CASSVWGRNRPQHF. As DNA, the CDR3 is TGTGCCAGCAGCGTTTGGGGGAGAAATCGGCCCCAGCATTTT. The rearrangement uses TRBV9 and TRBJ1-5; possibly TRBD1 for D (5 bases). The CDR3 is made up of 14 amino acids. The germline V gene has CDR1 SGDLS and CDR2 YYNGEE.

A note on this clonotype: A much larger clone lies one base from this, so it may be a read error. The CDR3 end shows no conserved phenylalanine or tryptophan, and so a read error is likely. The J gene is TRBJ1-5, the V gene TRBV6-5; D unresolved. From germline, CDR1 is MNHEY and CDR2 SVGAGI. CDR3 size: 13 residues. Trimming took 6 bases from V and 5 from J, leaving 11 bases between them. The CDR3 DNA follows: TGTGCCAGCAGACCAGGACGTGATCAGCCCCAGCATGTT. Its protein product is CASRPGRDQPQHV.